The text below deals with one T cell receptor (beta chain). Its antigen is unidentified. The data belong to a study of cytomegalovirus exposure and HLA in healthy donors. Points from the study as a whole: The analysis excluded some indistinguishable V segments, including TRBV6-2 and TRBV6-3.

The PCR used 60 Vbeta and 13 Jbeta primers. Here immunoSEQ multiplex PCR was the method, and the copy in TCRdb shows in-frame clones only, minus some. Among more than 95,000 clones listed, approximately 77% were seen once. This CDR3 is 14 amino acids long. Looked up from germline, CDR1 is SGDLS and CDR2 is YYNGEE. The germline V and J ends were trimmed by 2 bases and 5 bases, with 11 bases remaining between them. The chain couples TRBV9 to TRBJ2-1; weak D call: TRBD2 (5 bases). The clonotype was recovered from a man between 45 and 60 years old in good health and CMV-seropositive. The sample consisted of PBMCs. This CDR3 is CASSVEGANNEQFF. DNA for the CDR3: TGTGCCAGCAGCGTCGAGGGAGCTAACAATGAGCAGTTCTTC.